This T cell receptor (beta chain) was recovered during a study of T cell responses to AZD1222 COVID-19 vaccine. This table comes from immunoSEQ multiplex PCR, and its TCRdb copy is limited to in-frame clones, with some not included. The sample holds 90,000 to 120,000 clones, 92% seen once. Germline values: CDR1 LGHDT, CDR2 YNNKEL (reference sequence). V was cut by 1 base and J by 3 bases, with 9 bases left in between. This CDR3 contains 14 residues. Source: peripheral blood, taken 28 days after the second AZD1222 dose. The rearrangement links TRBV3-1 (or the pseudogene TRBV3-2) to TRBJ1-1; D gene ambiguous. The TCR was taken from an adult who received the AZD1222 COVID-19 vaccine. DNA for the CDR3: TGTGCCAGCAGCCAAGGAGGGTTCGACACTGAAGCTTTCTTT. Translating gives CASSQGGFDTEAFF.